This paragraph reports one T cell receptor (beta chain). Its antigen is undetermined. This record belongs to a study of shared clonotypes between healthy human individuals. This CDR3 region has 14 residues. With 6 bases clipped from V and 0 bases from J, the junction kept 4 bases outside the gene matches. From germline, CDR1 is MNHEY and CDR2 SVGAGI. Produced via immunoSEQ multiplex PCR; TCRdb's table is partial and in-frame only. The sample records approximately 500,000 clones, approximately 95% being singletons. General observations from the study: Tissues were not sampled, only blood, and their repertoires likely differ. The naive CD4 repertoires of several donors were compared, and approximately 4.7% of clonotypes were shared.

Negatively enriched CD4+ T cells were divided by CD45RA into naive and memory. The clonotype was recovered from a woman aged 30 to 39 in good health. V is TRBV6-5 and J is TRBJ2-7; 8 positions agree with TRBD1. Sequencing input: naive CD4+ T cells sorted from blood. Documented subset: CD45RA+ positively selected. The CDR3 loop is CASREGQVSYEQYF. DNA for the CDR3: TGTGCCAGCAGGGAGGGACAGGTCTCCTACGAGCAGTACTTC.